What follows are 15 T cell receptor beta chains derived from one specimen sequenced in a study of T-cell memory formation after mild COVID-19. Using its own MiXCR run on the 5' RACE reads, TCRdb lists one record per CDR3 protein. The sample yields over 400,000 distinct CDR3 sequences, 23% seen once. The sequencing input was PBMCs or a T cell subset sorted from them (not recorded which). The receptors here all came from an adult woman who had mild COVID-19 (a few samples of this study predate the infection). Cell type and time point are not known.

CDR3 DNA: TGTGCCATCAGTGGAAGCGGAACCCCCTGGGAGTACTTC. This encodes CAISGSGTPWEYF. J is TRBJ2-7 and V is TRBV10-3; TRBD2 is a possible D gene (5 bases). With 4 bases removed from V and 11 bases from J, the gap between germline ends came to 18 bases. CDR3 length: 13 amino acids. Germline-derived CDR1 and CDR2 are ENHRY and SYGVKD.

CDR3 loop: CASSLGWRRAGGRSSYNEQFF. In DNA, the CDR3 is TGTGCCAGCAGCTTAGGCTGGAGGCGAGCGGGGGGACGGAGCTCCTACAATGAGCAGTTCTTC. This chain connects TRBV7-2 to TRBJ2-1; the match to TRBD2 covers 9 bases. Germline V CDR1 and CDR2: SGHTA, FQGNSA. This CDR3 is 21 amino acids long. V trimming: 1 base; J trimming: 0 bases; junction bases outside the gene matches: 16.

CDR3 region: CSASGWAGTENTEAFF. The CDR3 nucleotides read TGCAGTGCTAGCGGCTGGGCGGGGACAGAGAACACTGAAGCTTTCTTT. The chain employs TRBV20-1 and TRBJ1-1, with 7 bases lining up with TRBD1. CDR3 size: 16 residues. J was trimmed by 1 base and V by 3 bases; bases with no gene match: 11. Germline-derived CDR1 and CDR2 are DFQATT and SNEGSKA (reference sequence).

The V gene is TRBV11-2, the J gene TRBJ2-1; 7 bases align to TRBD2. The CDR3 is 13 residues long. Losses at the gene ends were 3 bases for V and 7 bases for J; bases not matched to a gene: 3. Germline CDR1 reads SGHAT; CDR2 reads FQNNGV. CDR3 sequence (DNA): TGTGCCAGCAGCTTTCCGCGGGGGAATGAGCAGTTCTTC. It codes for CASSFPRGNEQFF.

This chain connects TRBV5-6 to TRBJ1-3; D unclear. V lost 0 bases to trimming and J lost 1 base, with 8 bases between them. CDR1 SGHDT and CDR2 YYEEEE come from the germline V gene. The CDR3 loop spans 15 amino acids. CDR3 loop: CASSLAVGSGNTIYF. Written as DNA, the CDR3 is TGTGCCAGCAGCTTGGCGGTGGGATCTGGAAACACCATATATTTT. The full variable domain, its missing parts supplied by reference TRBV5-6 and TRBJ1-3, is DAGVTQSPTHLIKTRGQQVTLRCSPKSGHDTVSWYQQALGQGPQFIFQYYEEEERQRGNFPDRFSGHQFPNYSSELNVNALLLGDSALYLCASSLAVGSGNTIYFGEGSWLTVV.

The chain carries TRBV12-3 or TRBV12-4 and TRBJ2-7, with 9 bases that match TRBD2. The ends lost 5 bases at V and 4 bases at J; junction bases unmatched: 6. The CDR3 contains 14 residues. CDR3 loop: CASSTGTSFYEQYF. CDR3 nucleotide sequence: TGTGCCAGCAGTACCGGGACTAGCTTTTACGAGCAGTACTTC.

The chain is built from TRBV6-6 and TRBJ1-2; D remains ambiguous. CDR1 MNHNY and CDR2 SVGAGI come from the germline V gene (reference sequence). This CDR3 comprises 13 residues. V dropped 11 bases and J dropped 6 bases, with 19 bases sitting between them. In nucleotides, the CDR3 is TGTGCCTCGGCGAATAGAGGTCTGGATGGCTACACCTTC. Protein sequence: CASANRGLDGYTF.

This clonotype turned up a few times. J is TRBJ2-1 and V is TRBV5-6; tentatively, D is TRBD1 or TRBD2 (5 bases each). Germline values: CDR1 SGHDT, CDR2 YYEEEE. CDR3 length: 15 residues. Trimming removed 4 bases at V and 7 bases at J, with 18 bases between. Here the CDR3 DNA reads TGTGCCAGCAGCGGCCGGGGCCAACTGGGGAATGAGCAGTTCTTC. Translation gives CASSGRGQLGNEQFF. Full variable domain (remainder filled in from reference TRBV5-6 and TRBJ2-1): DAGVTQSPTHLIKTRGQQVTLRCSPKSGHDTVSWYQQALGQGPQFIFQYYEEEERQRGNFPDRFSGHQFPNYSSELNVNALLLGDSALYLCASSGRGQLGNEQFFGPGTRLTVL.

This clonotype occurred a few times. V usage is TRBV5-1 and J usage is TRBJ2-5; D gene uncertain. V lost 0 bases and J lost 2, with 5 bases in between. Germline CDR1 SGHRS, CDR2 YFSETQ. The CDR3 runs to 13 residues. The CDR3 DNA sequence: TGCGCCAGCAGCTTGGAAGATCAAGAGACCCAGTACTTC. Protein product: CASSLEDQETQYF.

This chain joins TRBV5-4 and TRBJ2-5; D gene unclear. The CDR3 spans 15 residues. The ends were cut back, 1 base at V and 2 bases at J, with 12 bases in the middle. The V gene's germline CDR1 is SGHNT and CDR2 YYREEE (reference sequence). The CDR3 region has the DNA TGTGCCAGCAGCTTGAGTACAGACGATCAAGAGACCCAGTACTTC. Translated, it gives CASSLSTDDQETQYF.

This clonotype has ten or more counts. The chain links TRBV5-5 to TRBJ1-5, with D possibly TRBD1 on 5 matching bases. The V gene lost 4 bases and the J gene lost 0 bases, with 14 bases spanning the gap. Germline V gene data show CDR1 as SGHKS and CDR2 as YYEKEE (reference sequence). CDR3 length: 16 residues. The CDR3 DNA reads TGTGCCAGCAGCGCTCTTGGGGGGGATAGCAATCAGCCCCAGCATTTT. Protein product: CASSALGGDSNQPQHF.

The V gene is TRBV6-2 or TRBV6-3, the J gene TRBJ1-6; D ambiguous. The length of the CDR3 is 12 residues. V shed 2 bases and J shed 15 bases, with 11 bases lying between them. Looked up from germline, CDR1 is MNHEY and CDR2 is SVGEGT. This CDR3 is CASSYDTAGLHF. CDR3 DNA: TGTGCCAGCAGTTACGATACGGCCGGCCTCCACTTT.

The rearrangement joins TRBV5-1 to TRBJ2-1; TRBD1 matches 9 bases. Trimming cost V 0 bases and J 8 bases; bases outside gene matches: 3. The CDR3 is made up of 14 amino acids. CDR1 is SGHRS and CDR2 is YFSETQ in the germline V gene. The CDR3 nucleotides read TGCGCCAGCAGCTTGGAACAGGGGGCCCATGAGCAGTTCTTC. This sequence encodes CASSLEQGAHEQFF.

The rearrangement links TRBV5-1 to TRBJ2-7; D gene unclear. The CDR3 totals 13 residues. Germline loops: CDR1 SGHRS, CDR2 YFSETQ. V dropped 1 base and J dropped 4 bases, with 9 bases sitting between them. The CDR3 DNA reads as TGCGCCAGCAGCTTGTCGGAGAGGTACGAGCAGTACTTC. The encoded protein is CASSLSERYEQYF.

The table lists this clonotype with a few counts. This chain joins TRBV6-5 and TRBJ2-1, with TRBD2 matching over 7 bases. V trimming: 5 bases; J trimming: 1 base; junction bases outside the gene matches: 8. The germline V gene has CDR1 MNHEY and CDR2 SVGAGI. The CDR3 covers 16 residues. This CDR3 reads CASSELAARSYNEQFF. Written as DNA, the CDR3 is TGTGCCAGCAGTGAGCTAGCGGCCCGTTCCTACAATGAGCAGTTCTTC.